Shown below are 14 T cell receptor beta chains from a single sample sequenced in a study of cytomegalovirus exposure and HLA in healthy donors (dated by TCRdb to between 2016 and 2019). Library method: the immunoSEQ multiplex PCR assay. For the multiplex PCR, a mixture combining 60 forward primers for TCR Vbeta segments and 13 reverse primers for TCR Jbeta segments was used. The clones in this table, taken by TCRdb from immuneACCESS, are in-frame only. Not every clone is retained; where verified, under half of the shortfall comes from an unresolved V gene, and the cause of the rest is unknown. For this sample the table gives some 180,000 clones, of which around 80% were detected only once. The ten biggest clones cover less than 2% of the sample. Sequencing input: PBMCs. All receptors come from a man aged 30 to 45 in good health and CMV-seronegative.

This chain uses TRBV4-2 with TRBJ2-3; 10 bases map to TRBD2. V was clipped by 4 bases and J by 2 bases; unmatched bases: 6. This CDR3 contains 16 residues. Germline V CDR1 and CDR2: LGHNA, YNFKEQ. The CDR3 region has the DNA TGTGCCAGCAGCCTCCTAGCGGGAGAGCCCACAGATACGCAGTATTTT. It encodes CASSLLAGEPTDTQYF.

The rearrangement joins TRBV6-5 to TRBJ1-2, with D perhaps matching TRBD1 (6 bases). The ends were cut back, 7 bases at V and 2 bases at J, with 14 bases in the middle. CDR3 length equals 14 residues. Germline assignment: CDR1 MNHEY and CDR2 SVGAGI. CDR3 nucleotide sequence: TGTGCCAGCAACCGGGGAGGGGGAAACTATGGCTACACCTTC. Its protein is CASNRGGGNYGYTF.

The chain recombines TRBV2 with TRBJ2-7, with 12 bases identical to TRBD2. The CDR3 is made up of 18 amino acids. Trimming cost V 2 bases and J 5 bases; bases outside gene matches: 13. Germline loops: CDR1 SNHLY, CDR2 FYNNEI. The CDR3 loop is CASSETPPGLAGRDEQYF. DNA for the CDR3: TGTGCCAGCAGTGAAACTCCCCCCGGACTAGCGGGAAGAGACGAGCAGTACTTC. Complete variable domain (other parts from reference TRBV2 and TRBJ2-7): EPEVTQTPSHQVTQMGQEVILRCVPISNHLYFYWYRQILGQKVEFLVSFYNNEISEKSEIFDDQFSVERPDGSNFTLKIRSTKLEDSAMYFCASSETPPGLAGRDEQYFGPGTRLTVT.

A word on this clone: The same CDR3 also results from other DNA sequences found in this sample. The chain couples TRBV6-5 to TRBJ2-1, with 8 bases aligning to TRBD2. V was pared by 5 bases and J by 4 bases, with 7 bases of the junction left unmatched. This CDR3 has 15 residues. Germline assignment: CDR1 MNHEY and CDR2 SVGAGI. DNA of the CDR3: TGTGCCAGCAGTCTCACTAGCGGACCTTACAATGAGCAGTTCTTC. It encodes CASSLTSGPYNEQFF.

This clone has only a few counts. This chain links TRBV28 with TRBJ2-3, with a possible D match to TRBD2 (5 bases). The CDR3 extends over 14 amino acids. V gave up 3 bases and J gave up 6 bases, with 13 bases separating them. Germline-derived CDR1 and CDR2 are MDHEN and SYDVKM. The CDR3 loop reads CASSLGGRSDTQYF. The CDR3 region has the DNA TGTGCCAGCAGTTTGGGCGGGCGTTCCGATACGCAGTATTTT.

A single count supports this clone. This chain connects TRBV4-1 to TRBJ2-1; the match to TRBD2 covers 10 bases. CDR3 size: 16 residues. In germline, CDR1 is MGHRA, CDR2 YSYEKL. V dropped 6 bases and J dropped 2; count of bases not matched to a gene: 7. CDR3 sequence (DNA): TGCGCCAGCAGAAATCCTCTAGCGGGGGCCTACAATGAGCAGTTCTTC. The encoded protein is CASRNPLAGAYNEQFF.

This chain joins TRBV28 and TRBJ2-6, with D possibly matching TRBD1 (5 bases). V was shortened by 2 bases and J by 2 bases, with 10 bases between the two germline ends. There are 16 residues in the CDR3. CDR1 is MDHEN, CDR2 SYDVKM, per germline. CDR3 coding DNA: TGTGCCAGCAGTTTACGCACAGGAACTGGGGCCAACGTCCTGACTTTC. This codes for CASSLRTGTGANVLTF.

The V gene is TRBV6-6, the J gene TRBJ2-3, with TRBD1 matching 8 bases. CDR1 and CDR2 from the germline V gene are MNHNY and SVGAGI (reference sequence). V dropped 3 bases and J dropped 7; count of bases not matched to a gene: 9. This CDR3 region has 15 residues. CDR3 protein: CASSYRQGAEYTQYF. The CDR3 nucleotides read TGTGCCAGCAGTTATCGGCAGGGGGCTGAGTATACGCAGTATTTT.

The chain has TRBV28 and TRBJ1-1, with a tentative D call TRBD1 (5 bases). Germline V lookup: CDR1 MDHEN, CDR2 SYDVKM. The ends were cut back, 6 bases at V and 1 base at J, with 9 bases in the middle. This CDR3 has 13 residues. DNA for the CDR3: TGTGCCAGCAGCGGTCAGGGGAACACTGAAGCTTTCTTT. It is translated as CASSGQGNTEAFF.

The gene calls are TRBV6-5 and TRBJ2-7; a possible D gene is TRBD2 (5 bases). Deletions cut 10 bases from V and 4 bases from J, with 20 bases between. The CDR3 is 14 residues long. Looked up from germline, CDR1 is MNHEY and CDR2 is SVGAGI. CDR3 residues: CATRAVGSWYEQYF. The CDR3 DNA follows: TGTGCCACCAGAGCCGTGGGGAGCTGGTACGAGCAGTACTTC.

This clone has just one count. V usage is TRBV10-3 and J usage is TRBJ2-3; D gene unclear. Trimming pared 0 bases from V and 0 bases from J, leaving 4 bases between. CDR3 length: 14 residues. CDR1 is ENHRY and CDR2 is SYGVKD in the germline V gene. The CDR3 region is CAISESGSTDTQYF. For the CDR3, the DNA is TGTGCCATCAGTGAGTCGGGCAGCACAGATACGCAGTATTTT.

The CDR3 nucleotides are TGTGCCAGCTCGAGCCAGGGACAGGGACAGCCCCAGCATTTT. Its protein is CASSSQGQGQPQHF. The rearrangement uses TRBV18 and TRBJ1-5; 9 nucleotides line up with TRBD1. The CDR3 length is 14 residues. Looked up from germline, CDR1 is KGHSH and CDR2 is LQKENI. V shed 6 bases and J 7 bases; nucleotides not matched to a gene: 7.

The J gene is TRBJ1-2, the V gene TRBV4-1; D remains ambiguous. CDR3 length: 15 amino acids. CDR1 and CDR2 from the germline V gene are MGHRA and YSYEKL. Trimming shortened V by 2 bases and J by 2 bases, and 12 bases separated the two germline ends. CDR3 coding DNA: TGCGCCAGCAGCCAATTTACTAGGATAAACTATGGCTACACCTTC. Translation: CASSQFTRINYGYTF.

This clone was counted once. This chain uses TRBV6-1 with TRBJ2-1, with TRBD2 matching over 8 bases. This CDR3 has 15 amino acids. The germline V gene has CDR1 MNHNS and CDR2 SASEGT. J gave up 7 bases and V 2 bases, and 7 bases lay outside the gene matches. The CDR3 DNA follows: TGTGCCAGCAGTGAAATGGCGGGAGGCCAAAATGAGCAGTTCTTC. This translates into CASSEMAGGQNEQFF.